These 30 T cell receptor beta chains were sequenced from one sample in a study of T-cell reconstitution after alpha-beta-depleted transplantation in children. During its preparation, the TCRbeta library received unique molecular identifiers. TCRdb analysed the PCR reads with MiXCR anew, one entry per CDR3 protein. The data contain roughly 500,000 distinct CDR3 sequences, around a third of them singletons. Sample: PBMCs from the stem cell graft donor, taken from the stem cell graft. The receptors here all came from a human donor who donated a stem cell graft to a child with aplastic anemia.

This chain joins TRBV11-2 and TRBJ2-5; D gene ambiguous. The CDR3 is 20 residues long. CDR1 and CDR2 from the germline V gene are SGHAT and FQNNGV. Trimming cost V 0 bases and J 2 bases, with 25 bases left between them. CDR3 bases: TGTGCCAGCAGCTTAGATACGAATTATTTTCAGTCCCCGGGTCAAGAGACCCAGTACTTC. Translating gives CASSLDTNYFQSPGQETQYF.

This chain joins TRBV7-2 and TRBJ1-3, with D perhaps TRBD1 (5 bases). The CDR3 consists of 15 residues. Per germline, CDR1 SGHTA and CDR2 FQGNSA. The germline V and J ends were trimmed by 3 bases and 4 bases, with 13 bases remaining between them. The CDR3 nucleotides are TGTGCCAGCAGCTTGGGGGACCTTGGGGGAAACACCATATATTTT. Translated, it gives CASSLGDLGGNTIYF.

This clonotype has just a few counts. This chain links TRBV12-3 or TRBV12-4 with TRBJ2-2, with D possibly TRBD2 on 5 matching bases. Trimming cost V 5 bases and J 7 bases, with 17 bases left between them. The CDR3 extends over 15 amino acids. CDR3 DNA sequence: TGTGCCAGCAGTCAACCGGGAACCCAGCACGGGGAGCTGTTTTTT. Encoded protein: CASSQPGTQHGELFF.

A few counts support this clonotype. V usage is TRBV10-3 and J usage is TRBJ1-5; D is uncertain. This CDR3 is 13 amino acids long. Germline V CDR1 and CDR2: ENHRY, SYGVKD. V was trimmed by 4 bases and J by 5 bases, leaving 9 bases between them. Here the CDR3 DNA reads TGTGCCATCAGTGGTGGCAGCCATCAGCCCCAGCATTTT. As protein: CAISGGSHQPQHF.

The chain carries TRBV6-1 and TRBJ2-1; 9 positions agree with TRBD1. CDR1 is MNHNS and CDR2 is SASEGT in the germline V gene. The V gene end was trimmed by 4 bases and the J gene end by 2 bases; junction bases not matched to a gene: 9. This CDR3 is 17 amino acids long. The CDR3 sequence: CASSGHFGTGTYNEQFF. Written as DNA, the CDR3 is TGTGCCAGCAGTGGCCATTTCGGGACAGGGACCTACAATGAGCAGTTCTTC.

This clonotype appeared a few times. The V and J genes are TRBV6-5 and TRBJ1-2; D gene ambiguous. The germline gives CDR1 MNHEY, CDR2 SVGAGI. V lost 0 bases to trimming and J lost 3 bases, with 11 bases between them. This CDR3 spans 15 amino acids. The CDR3 DNA is TGTGCCAGCAGTTACTCTGGGGTTGCGGACTATGGCTACACCTTC. Protein sequence: CASSYSGVADYGYTF.

CDR3 sequence reads: CASSHGIGKGANTEAFF. CDR3 bases: TGTGCCAGCAGCCACGGAATTGGTAAAGGGGCCAACACTGAAGCTTTCTTT. The chain uses TRBV14 and TRBJ1-1, with D perhaps matching TRBD1 (5 bases). With 3 bases removed from V and 2 bases from J, the gap between germline ends came to 19 bases. CDR3 length equals 17 residues. Per the germline V gene, CDR1 is SGHDN and CDR2 is FVKESK.

This clonotype was counted ten times or more. The chain links TRBV12-3 or TRBV12-4 to TRBJ2-3, with D uncertain. The CDR3 extends over 13 amino acids. The germline V and J ends were trimmed by 7 bases and 0 bases, with 8 bases remaining between them. The chain's CDR3 is CASTTLSTDTQYF. The CDR3 region has the DNA TGTGCCAGCACAACCTTGAGCACAGATACGCAGTATTTT.

This clonotype was counted only a few times. The chain carries TRBV29-1 and TRBJ2-5; possible D gene TRBD2, 6 bases. The CDR3 is made up of 16 amino acids. The germline V gene has CDR1 SQVTM and CDR2 ANQGSEA. The germline V and J ends were trimmed by 3 bases and 2 bases, with 19 bases remaining between them. CDR3 amino acids: CSVEPAIVSGQETQYF. CDR3 in DNA: TGCAGCGTTGAGCCCGCTATAGTGAGCGGGCAAGAGACCCAGTACTTC.

The chain combines TRBV19 with TRBJ2-1; 8 nucleotides agree with TRBD2. From germline, CDR1 is LNHDA and CDR2 SQIVND (reference sequence). With V trimmed by 4 bases and J by 8 bases, 7 bases remained unmatched. The CDR3 has 14 residues. CDR3 bases: TGTGCCAGTAGTAACGGACTAGCAGGCGATGAGCAGTTCTTC. Protein: CASSNGLAGDEQFF.

The V gene is TRBV30, the J gene TRBJ2-1; TRBD2 matches 11 bases. CDR1 is GTSNPN, CDR2 SVGIG, per germline (reference sequence). CDR3 length: 15 residues. V gave up 4 bases and J gave up 4 bases; unmatched junction bases: 6. CDR3 in DNA: TGTGCCTGGAATCCGGGACTAGCGGAGTACAATGAGCAGTTCTTC. Encoded protein: CAWNPGLAEYNEQFF.

The chain links TRBV6-2 or TRBV6-3 to TRBJ2-7; 8 bases are shared with TRBD2. The CDR3 has 15 amino acids. V lost 6 bases to trimming and J lost 2 bases; unmatched junction nucleotides: 9. CDR1 is MNHEY and CDR2 is SVGEGT in the germline V gene. The CDR3 region is CASSLTSGNAYEQYV. In DNA, the CDR3 is TGTGCCAGCAGCCTTACTAGCGGAAATGCCTACGAGCAGTACGTC.

CDR3: CATSRDPVGVPFGELFF. Written as DNA, the CDR3 is TGTGCCACCAGCAGAGATCCGGTGGGGGTTCCCTTCGGGGAGCTGTTTTTT. The J gene is TRBJ2-2, the V gene TRBV15; D possibly matches TRBD1 or TRBD2 (5 bases each). The V gene's germline CDR1 is LNHNV and CDR2 YYDKDF (reference sequence). V was trimmed by 0 bases and J by 7 bases, leaving 18 bases between them. The CDR3 consists of 17 residues.

The chain links TRBV5-6 to TRBJ1-5; D ambiguous. V lost 4 bases and J lost 7, with 12 bases in between. The CDR3 is 13 residues long. Looked up from germline, CDR1 is SGHDT and CDR2 is YYEEEE. CDR3 sequence reads: CASSATGSQPQHF. The CDR3 bases are TGTGCCAGCAGCGCAACCGGGAGCCAGCCCCAGCATTTT.

The chain is built from TRBV19 and TRBJ1-2; D perhaps matches TRBD1 (5 bases). Trimming shortened V by 0 bases and J by 7 bases, and 12 bases separated the two germline ends. The CDR3 totals 14 residues. Germline CDR1 is LNHDA and CDR2 is SQIVND (reference sequence). CDR3 DNA sequence: TGTGCCAGTAGTATAGACAGGGAAGGAAGTGGCTACACCTTC. Translation gives CASSIDREGSGYTF.

A few counts support this clonotype. The CDR3, as DNA: TGTGCCAGCAGCTTGGGTTACTCCGAGGACAATGAGCAGTTCTTC. It encodes CASSLGYSEDNEQFF. The chain is built from TRBV7-6 and TRBJ2-1; D is undetermined. Germline CDR1 SGHVS, CDR2 FNYEAQ. The V and J ends lost 3 bases and 5 bases respectively, with 14 bases between them. This CDR3 has 15 residues.

This clonotype appeared a few times. The rearrangement joins TRBV12-3 or TRBV12-4 to TRBJ2-2; TRBD2 agrees at 8 bases. Unmatched junction bases numbered 7, after V lost 3 bases and J lost 4 bases. The CDR3 contains 16 residues. The CDR3 spells CASSFSGTSFTGELFF. The CDR3 DNA follows: TGTGCCAGCAGTTTTTCTGGGACTAGTTTCACCGGGGAGCTGTTTTTT.

The J gene is TRBJ2-5, the V gene TRBV2, with D possibly being TRBD2 (6 bases). CDR1 and CDR2 (germline): SNHLY, FYNNEI. CDR3 size: 15 residues. V was pared by 7 bases and J by 5 bases, with 20 bases between. CDR3 amino acids: CASNPEGLPPETQYF. CDR3 bases: TGTGCCAGCAACCCCGAGGGACTCCCCCCGGAGACCCAGTACTTC.

This rearrangement joins TRBV12-3 or TRBV12-4 to TRBJ2-6; D perhaps matches TRBD2 (6 bases). V dropped 0 bases and J dropped 0 bases, with 6 bases sitting between them. The CDR3 contains 16 residues. The CDR3 nucleotides are TGTGCCAGCAGTTTAGCCGGGAGCTCTGGGGCCAACGTCCTGACTTTC. This sequence encodes CASSLAGSSGANVLTF.

This clonotype showed up just a few times. The J gene is TRBJ2-3, the V gene TRBV24-1; D gene ambiguous. CDR1 KGHDR and CDR2 SFDVKD come from the germline V gene. Trimming left V 4 bases short and J 2 bases short, with 3 bases between. This CDR3 is built from 12 residues. As DNA, the CDR3 is TGTGCCACCAGTGAGTACACAGATACGCAGTATTTT. Amino acids: CATSEYTDTQYF.

This clonotype showed up just once. The chain links TRBV18 to TRBJ1-1; no reliable D call. The V gene lost 4 bases and the J gene lost 2 bases, with 8 bases spanning the gap. The V gene's germline CDR1 is KGHSH and CDR2 LQKENI. CDR3 length equals 13 residues. CDR3 residues: CASSQLDNTEAFF. CDR3 DNA sequence: TGTGCCAGCTCACAACTGGATAACACTGAAGCTTTCTTT.

V and J are TRBV20-1 and TRBJ2-2; D is unclear. Trimming pared 5 bases from V and 0 bases from J, leaving 7 bases between. Germline values: CDR1 DFQATT, CDR2 SNEGSKA (reference sequence). The CDR3 covers 13 residues. Here the CDR3 DNA reads TGCAGTGCTCCCGCCGCGAACACCGGGGAGCTGTTTTTT. Protein sequence: CSAPAANTGELFF.

The J gene is TRBJ1-6, the V gene TRBV29-1; 12 nucleotides agree with TRBD1. Germline trimming cut 7 bases from V and 6 bases from J; bases unmatched to any gene: 4. Germline values: CDR1 SQVTM, CDR2 ANQGSEA. This CDR3 has 14 amino acids. In DNA form, the CDR3 reads TGCAGCGCTCGGGACAGGGGGCCTAATTCACCCCTCCACTTT. Its translation is CSARDRGPNSPLHF.

Only one count was recorded for this clonotype. The rearrangement uses TRBV5-6 and TRBJ1-5, with a tentative D call TRBD1 (5 bases). In germline, CDR1 is SGHDT, CDR2 YYEEEE. The CDR3 contains 16 residues. Trimming took 0 bases from V and 4 from J, leaving 14 bases between them. The DNA for the CDR3 is TGTGCCAGCAGCTTGGCCGGGGGGATGACTAATCAGCCCCAGCATTTT. This encodes CASSLAGGMTNQPQHF.

This clonotype came up a few times. The gene calls are TRBV7-2 and TRBJ2-1; D not resolved. The CDR3 covers 12 residues. V lost 5 bases, J lost 10 bases, and 12 bases lay in between. Germline CDR1 reads SGHTA; CDR2 reads FQGNSA. In DNA form, the CDR3 reads TGTGCCAGCAGCCCCCCCATGGGAGAGCAGTTCTTC. It encodes CASSPPMGEQFF.

This clonotype has more than one count but fewer than ten. CDR3 nucleotide sequence: TGTGCCAGCAGTTTTGTAAGTTCGAACACTGAAGCTTTCTTT. As protein: CASSFVSSNTEAFF. The chain has TRBV12-3 or TRBV12-4 and TRBJ1-1; D is undetermined. Trimming pared 3 bases from V and 1 base from J, leaving 9 bases between. The CDR3 contains 14 residues.

The chain recombines TRBV11-1 with TRBJ2-7, with 8 bases identical to TRBD2. CDR3 length equals 15 residues. The germline gives CDR1 SGHAT, CDR2 FQDESV (reference sequence). Unmatched junction bases numbered 13, after V lost 5 bases and J lost 7 bases. This chain's CDR3 is CASSGTGGPVREQYF. In DNA, the CDR3 is TGTGCCAGCAGCGGTACGGGAGGGCCGGTGAGGGAGCAGTACTTC.

This chain links TRBV6-2 or TRBV6-3 with TRBJ2-1; 7 positions agree with TRBD2. The CDR3 runs 15 residues. The ends lost 7 bases at V and 0 bases at J; junction bases unmatched: 6. The V gene's germline CDR1 is MNHEY and CDR2 SVGEGT. DNA for the CDR3: TGTGCCAGCACCTACGGCGGGGGCTCCTACAATGAGCAGTTCTTC. Encoded protein: CASTYGGGSYNEQFF.

This chain uses TRBV5-5 with TRBJ2-3, with D perhaps TRBD2 (7 bases). Germline values: CDR1 SGHKS, CDR2 YYEKEE (reference sequence). This CDR3 contains 14 residues. The V end was cut by 6 bases, the J end by 6 bases, with 17 bases between. The CDR3 here is CASIMGGASDTQYF. The CDR3 DNA sequence: TGTGCCAGCATCATGGGGGGGGCGTCGGATACGCAGTATTTT. Using reference TRBV5-5 and TRBJ2-3 for the parts outside the CDR3, the full variable domain is DAGVTQSPTHLIKTRGQQVTLRCSPISGHKSVSWYQQVLGQGPQFIFQYYEKEERGRGNFPDRFSARQFPNYSSELNVNALLLGDSALYLCASIMGGASDTQYFGPGTRLTVL.

This chain connects TRBV7-9 to TRBJ1-1; D may be TRBD1 (6 bases). Looked up from germline, CDR1 is SEHNR and CDR2 is FQNEAQ (reference sequence). Trimming left V 5 bases short and J 5 bases short, with 18 bases between. The CDR3 length is 15 residues. The CDR3, as DNA: TGTGCCAGCAGCCCCCAAACAGGGAAGGGGACTGAAGCTTTCTTT. Its translation: CASSPQTGKGTEAFF.